These T cell receptor beta chains were read from a single sample in a study of PD-L1 blockade in urothelial cancer. Assay: immunoSEQ multiplex PCR; the TCRdb copy retains only in-frame clones and omits some. The sample records some 71,000 clones, around nine tenths being singletons. The sequenced sample was PBMCs, obtained around atezolizumab (anti-PD-L1) treatment. The receptors shown here come from a man aged 55-75 years with urothelial cancer. The CDR3 runs from the conserved cysteine through the conserved F or W.

J gene: TRBJ1-1; V gene: TRBV5-1; CDR3 protein: CASSVDRGKNTEAFF
J gene: TRBJ1-1; V gene: TRBV10-1; CDR3 protein: CASSAIRQGAEAFF
J gene: TRBJ1-4; V gene: TRBV19; CDR3 protein: CASSTGQGVTNEKLFF
J gene: TRBJ2-7; V gene: TRBV10-3; CDR3 protein: CAIGLAGNYEQYF
J gene: TRBJ2-4; V gene: TRBV6-5; CDR3 protein: CASSTPTGGRDIQYF
J gene: TRBJ2-3; V gene: TRBV6-5; CDR3 protein: CASSWGREGADTQYF
J gene: TRBJ2-5; V gene: TRBV6-5; CDR3 protein: CASSRTILETQYF
J gene: TRBJ1-1; V gene: TRBV6-5; CDR3 protein: CASSYSTRDTEAFF
J gene: TRBJ2-2; V gene: TRBV19; CDR3 protein: CASSPGQGVRVTAGELFF
J gene: TRBJ2-7; V gene: TRBV28; CDR3 protein: CASSLGYEQYF
J gene: TRBJ1-1; V gene: TRBV11-2; CDR3 protein: CASSLFGGGDEAFF
J gene: TRBJ2-3; V gene: TRBV29-1; CDR3 protein: CSVPSTRGTERNF